The 5 T cell receptor beta chains reported below all come from one sample, sequenced in a study of spatial heterogeneity in lung cancer. Time point reported: blood at routine non-recurrence follow-up after resection. MiXCR, applied by TCRdb to the 5' RACE reads, yields one record per CDR3 protein. Of 20,000 or so distinct CDR3 sequences listed, approximately 9.1% are singletons. Sequencing was performed on PBMCs, taken at follow-up. These receptors came from a female donor with early-stage non-small cell lung cancer.

Ten or more counts support this clonotype. V gene TRBV6-1 combines with J gene TRBJ2-3; TRBD2 matches at 9 bases. Germline V gene lookup returns CDR1 MNHNS and CDR2 SASEGT. The junction had 10 bases not matched to a gene; V was cut back by 3 bases and J by 3 bases. The CDR3 consists of 17 residues. CDR3 bases: TGTGCCAGCAGTGAGTATCCGGGACTAGCAGTTACAGATACGCAGTATTTT. This sequence encodes CASSEYPGLAVTDTQYF.

This clonotype was counted at least ten times. This chain links TRBV12-3 or TRBV12-4 with TRBJ2-2; TRBD2 is a possible D gene (6 bases). The length of the CDR3 is 12 residues. V was cut by 3 bases and J by 8 bases, with 7 bases left in between. CDR3 region: CASSLGLGELFF. The CDR3 nucleotides are TGTGCCAGCAGTTTGGGACTTGGGGAGCTGTTTTTT.

The chain couples TRBV28 to TRBJ1-5; D not certain. The ends were cut back, 2 bases at V and 7 bases at J, with 3 bases in the middle. This CDR3 is 11 amino acids long. Germline CDR1 is MDHEN and CDR2 is SYDVKM. In nucleotides, the CDR3 is TGTGCCAGCAGTTTACGGCAGCCCCAGCATTTT. This translates into CASSLRQPQHF.

Many counts were recorded for this clonotype. The chain combines TRBV5-1 with TRBJ2-5; no reliable D call. CDR3 length: 15 residues. Germline lookup yields CDR1 SGHRS and CDR2 YFSETQ. The V and J ends lost 0 bases and 4 bases respectively, with 13 bases between them. CDR3 region: CASSLVGNDGETQYF. DNA for the CDR3: TGCGCCAGCAGCTTGGTAGGAAACGACGGAGAGACCCAGTACTTC.

This clonotype was observed at least ten times. The chain recombines TRBV4-1 with TRBJ2-3; 8 positions match TRBD2. This CDR3 is built from 18 residues. The J segment lost 2 bases and the V segment lost 0 bases, leaving 10 bases of the junction unmatched. The V gene's germline CDR1 is MGHRA and CDR2 YSYEKL. CDR3 DNA: TGCGCCAGCAGCCAAGATGGAGGGAGCGGGAGAGCCACAGATACGCAGTATTTT. Translation: CASSQDGGSGRATDTQYF.